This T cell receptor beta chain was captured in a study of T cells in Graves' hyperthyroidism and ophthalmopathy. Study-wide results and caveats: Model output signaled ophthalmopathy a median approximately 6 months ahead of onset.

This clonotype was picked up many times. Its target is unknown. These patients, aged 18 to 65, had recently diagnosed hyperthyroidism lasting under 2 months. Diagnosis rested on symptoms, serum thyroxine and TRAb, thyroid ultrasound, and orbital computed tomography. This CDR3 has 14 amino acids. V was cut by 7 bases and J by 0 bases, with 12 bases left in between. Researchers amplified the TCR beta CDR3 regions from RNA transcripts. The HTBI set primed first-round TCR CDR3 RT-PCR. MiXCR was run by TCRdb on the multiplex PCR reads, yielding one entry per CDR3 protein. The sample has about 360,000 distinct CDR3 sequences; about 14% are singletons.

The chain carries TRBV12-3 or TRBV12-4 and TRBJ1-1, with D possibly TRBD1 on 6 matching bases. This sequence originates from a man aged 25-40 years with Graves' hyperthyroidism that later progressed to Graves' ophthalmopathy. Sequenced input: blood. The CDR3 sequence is CASITGQLNTEAFF. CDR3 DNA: TGTGCCAGCATCACGGGACAACTGAACACTGAAGCTTTCTTT.